This T cell receptor beta chain was observed in a study of early T cells in non-severe SARS-CoV-2 infection. In germline, CDR1 is SGHRS, CDR2 YFSETQ. The V gene end was trimmed by 7 bases and the J gene end by 10 bases; junction bases not matched to a gene: 1. The length of the CDR3 is 10 residues. In TCRdb, the 5' RACE reads were re-called with MiXCR into one record per CDR3 protein. The data hold tens of thousands of distinct CDR3 sequences, with approximately 10% observed a single time. The clonotype comes from an adult who was a healthcare worker with PCR-confirmed SARS-CoV-2 infection or an uninfected control (not recorded which). This chain joins TRBV5-1 and TRBJ1-1; 10 bases fit TRBD1. The sample comprised whole blood. The DNA for the CDR3 is TGCGCCAGCGGGGACAGGGGAGCTTTCTTT. Translating it yields CASGDRGAFF.